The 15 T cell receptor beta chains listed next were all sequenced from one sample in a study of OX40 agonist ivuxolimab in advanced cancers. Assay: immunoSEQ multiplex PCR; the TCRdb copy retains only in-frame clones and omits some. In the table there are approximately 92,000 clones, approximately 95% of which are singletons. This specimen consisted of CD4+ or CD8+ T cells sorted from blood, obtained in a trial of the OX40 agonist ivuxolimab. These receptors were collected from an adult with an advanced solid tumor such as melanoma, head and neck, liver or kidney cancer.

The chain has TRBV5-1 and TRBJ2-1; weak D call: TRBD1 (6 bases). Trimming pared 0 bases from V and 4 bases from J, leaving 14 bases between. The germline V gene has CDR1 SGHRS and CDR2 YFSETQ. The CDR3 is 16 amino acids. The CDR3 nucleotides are TGCGCCAGCAGCTTGGCGGCAGAGAGGGGGTACAATGAGCAGTTCTTC. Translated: CASSLAAERGYNEQFF.

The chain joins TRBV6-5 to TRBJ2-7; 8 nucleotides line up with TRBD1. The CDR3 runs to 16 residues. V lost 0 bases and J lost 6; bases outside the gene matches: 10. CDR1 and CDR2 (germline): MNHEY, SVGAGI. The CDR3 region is CASSYSYTGGSGEQYF. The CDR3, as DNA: TGTGCCAGCAGTTACTCGTACACAGGGGGGTCGGGCGAGCAGTACTTC.

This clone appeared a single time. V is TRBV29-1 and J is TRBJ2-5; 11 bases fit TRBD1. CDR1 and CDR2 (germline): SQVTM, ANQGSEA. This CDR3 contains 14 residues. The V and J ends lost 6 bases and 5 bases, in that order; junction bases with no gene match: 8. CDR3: CSVGWTGGLETQYF. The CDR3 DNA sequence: TGCAGCGTCGGTTGGACAGGGGGCCTGGAGACCCAGTACTTC.

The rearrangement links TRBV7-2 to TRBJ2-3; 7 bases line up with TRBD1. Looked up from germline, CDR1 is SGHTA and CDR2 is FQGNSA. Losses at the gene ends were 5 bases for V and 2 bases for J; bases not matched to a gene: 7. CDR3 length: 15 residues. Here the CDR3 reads CASSPGTAHTDTQYF. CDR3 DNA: TGTGCCAGCAGCCCCGGGACAGCCCACACAGATACGCAGTATTTT.

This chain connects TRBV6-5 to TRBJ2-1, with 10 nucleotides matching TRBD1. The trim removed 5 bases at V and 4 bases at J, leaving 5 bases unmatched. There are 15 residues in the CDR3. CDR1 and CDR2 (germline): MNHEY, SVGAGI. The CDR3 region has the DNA TGTGCCAGCAGTCCGACAGGGGGCGCGTACAATGAGCAGTTCTTC. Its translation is CASSPTGGAYNEQFF.

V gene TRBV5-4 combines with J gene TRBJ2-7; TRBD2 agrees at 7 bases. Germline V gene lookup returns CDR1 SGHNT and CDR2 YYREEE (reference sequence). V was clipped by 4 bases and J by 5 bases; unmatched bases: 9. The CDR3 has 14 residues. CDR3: CASSHMGEGDEQYF. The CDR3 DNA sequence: TGTGCCAGCAGCCACATGGGGGAGGGCGACGAGCAGTACTTC.

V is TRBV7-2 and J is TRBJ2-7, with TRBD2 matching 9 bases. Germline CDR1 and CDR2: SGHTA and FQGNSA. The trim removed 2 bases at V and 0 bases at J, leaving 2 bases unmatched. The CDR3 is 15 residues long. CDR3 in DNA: TGTGCCAGCAGCTTATCTAGCGGGGCCTCCTACGAGCAGTACTTC. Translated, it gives CASSLSSGASYEQYF. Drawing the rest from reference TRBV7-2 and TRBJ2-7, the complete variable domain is GAGVSQSPSNKVTEKGKDVELRCDPISGHTALYWYRQSLGQGLEFLIYFQGNSAPDKSGLPSDRFSAERTGGSVSTLTIQRTQQEDSAVYLCASSLSSGASYEQYFGPGTRLTVT.

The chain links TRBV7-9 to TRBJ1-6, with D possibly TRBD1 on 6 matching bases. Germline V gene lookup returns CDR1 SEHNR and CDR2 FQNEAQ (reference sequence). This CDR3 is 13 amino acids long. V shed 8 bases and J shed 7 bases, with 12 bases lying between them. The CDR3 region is CASRRGRNSPLHF. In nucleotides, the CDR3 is TGTGCCAGCCGCAGGGGTAGGAATTCACCCCTCCACTTT.

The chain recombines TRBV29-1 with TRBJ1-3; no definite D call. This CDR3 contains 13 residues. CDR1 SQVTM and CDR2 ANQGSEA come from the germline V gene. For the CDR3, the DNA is TGCGGAACCTCCCGCAACTCTGGAAACACCATATATTTT. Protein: CGTSRNSGNTIYF.

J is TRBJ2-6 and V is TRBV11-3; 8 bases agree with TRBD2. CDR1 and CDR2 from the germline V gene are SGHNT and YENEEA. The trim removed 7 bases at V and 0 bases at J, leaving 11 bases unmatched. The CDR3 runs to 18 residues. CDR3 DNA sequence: TGTGCCAGCACCTTTTGGGTAGCGGGGTCCTCTGGGGCCAACGTCCTGACTTTC. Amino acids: CASTFWVAGSSGANVLTF.

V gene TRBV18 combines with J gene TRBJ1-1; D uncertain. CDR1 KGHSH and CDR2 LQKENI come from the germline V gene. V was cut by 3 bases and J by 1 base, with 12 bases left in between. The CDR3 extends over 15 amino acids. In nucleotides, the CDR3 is TGTGCCAGCTCACCGAATGAGGTAGGGAACACTGAAGCTTTCTTT. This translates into CASSPNEVGNTEAFF. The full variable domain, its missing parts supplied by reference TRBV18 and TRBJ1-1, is NAGVMQNPRHLVRRRGQEARLRCSPMKGHSHVYWYRQLPEEGLKFMVYLQKENIIDESGMPKERFSAEFPKEGPSILRIQQVVRGDSAAYFCASSPNEVGNTEAFFGQGTRLTVV.

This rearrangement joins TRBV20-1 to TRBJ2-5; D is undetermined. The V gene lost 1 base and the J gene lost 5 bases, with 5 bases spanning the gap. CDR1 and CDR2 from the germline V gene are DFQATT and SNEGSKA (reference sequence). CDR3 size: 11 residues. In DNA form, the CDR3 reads TGCAGTGCTAGAGCTAGGGAGACCCAGTACTTC. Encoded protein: CSARARETQYF.

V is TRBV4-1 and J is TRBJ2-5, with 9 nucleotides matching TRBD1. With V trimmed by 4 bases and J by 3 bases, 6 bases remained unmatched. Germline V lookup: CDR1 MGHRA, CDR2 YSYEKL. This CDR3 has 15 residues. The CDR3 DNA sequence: TGCGCCAGCAGCCCCCGACAGGGGGGAAAAGAGACCCAGTACTTC. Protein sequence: CASSPRQGGKETQYF.

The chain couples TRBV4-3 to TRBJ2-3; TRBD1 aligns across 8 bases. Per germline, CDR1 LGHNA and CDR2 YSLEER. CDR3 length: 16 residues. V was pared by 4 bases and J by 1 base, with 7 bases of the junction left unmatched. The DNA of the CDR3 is TGCGCCAGCAGCCGCACACCGGGACAGGGCACAGATACGCAGTATTTT. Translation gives CASSRTPGQGTDTQYF.

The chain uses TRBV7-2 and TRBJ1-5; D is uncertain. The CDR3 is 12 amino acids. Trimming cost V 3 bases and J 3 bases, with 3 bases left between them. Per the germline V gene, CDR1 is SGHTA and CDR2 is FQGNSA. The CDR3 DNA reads TGTGCCAGCAGCTTCAACAATCAGCCCCAGCATTTT. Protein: CASSFNNQPQHF. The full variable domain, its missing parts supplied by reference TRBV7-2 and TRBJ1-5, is GAGVSQSPSNKVTEKGKDVELRCDPISGHTALYWYRQSLGQGLEFLIYFQGNSAPDKSGLPSDRFSAERTGGSVSTLTIQRTQQEDSAVYLCASSFNNQPQHFGDGTRLSIL.